Following are 2 T cell receptor beta chains from one sample sequenced in a study of cytomegalovirus exposure and HLA in healthy donors. Primers for the PCR totalled 60 Vbeta and 13 Jbeta. The assay was immunoSEQ multiplex PCR, and TCRdb's table has in-frame clones only and misses some. The data contain more than 95,000 clones, approximately 76% of them singletons. The sequenced material came from PBMCs. The receptor set was obtained from a man aged 45-65 years in good health and CMV-seropositive.

The chain recombines TRBV7-6 with TRBJ2-7; possible D gene TRBD2, 6 bases. This CDR3 is built from 13 residues. CDR1 and CDR2 from the germline V gene are SGHVS and FNYEAQ. Trimming shortened V by 3 bases and J by 0 bases, and 6 bases separated the two germline ends. The CDR3 protein is CASSFGGSYEQYF. CDR3 DNA sequence: TGTGCCAGCAGCTTCGGGGGCTCCTACGAGCAGTACTTC.

A note on this clone: At one end, the junction sequence differs from germline, possibly due to a read error. The chain joins TRBV7-2 to TRBJ1-2; 7 bases match TRBD1. Germline assignment: CDR1 SGHTA and CDR2 FQGNSA. The CDR3 has 11 amino acids. In DNA form, the CDR3 reads TGTGCCAGCAGCCAGGGGGATCGTCCATCCTTC. Translated, it gives CASSQGDRPSF. Together with reference TRBV7-2 and TRBJ1-2, the CDR3 gives the full variable domain: GAGVSQSPSNKVTEKGKDVELRCDPISGHTALYWYRQSLGQGLEFLIYFQGNSAPDKSGLPSDRFSAERTGGSVSTLTIQRTQQEDSAVYLCASSQGDRPSFGSGTRLTVV.